The 26 T cell receptor beta chains below all came from one sample that was sequenced in a study of T cell changes during pregnancy in multiple sclerosis. The repertoire was sequenced with immunoSEQ multiplex PCR; TCRdb's copy has only in-frame clones and lacks some. The data show 30,000 to 40,000 clones, around 89% seen once. The starting material was CD8+ T cells from peripheral blood mononuclear cells, obtained in the second trimester of pregnancy. Receptor source: a female donor with multiple sclerosis, enrolled in a pregnancy study.

This clone was counted once. The V gene is TRBV29-1, the J gene TRBJ2-7, with TRBD2 matching 9 bases. V was clipped by 8 bases and J by 3 bases; unmatched bases: 8. The germline CDR1 and CDR2 sequences are SQVTM and ANQGSEA. This CDR3 comprises 13 residues. The DNA for the CDR3 is TGCAGCATTGCGGGAGGGGATTACTACGAGCAGTACTTC. Translating gives CSIAGGDYYEQYF.

This chain links TRBV28 with TRBJ2-5; 8 bases are shared with TRBD2. V shed 3 bases, J shed 4 bases, and the junction held 13 bases outside the gene matches. Germline V CDR1 and CDR2: MDHEN, SYDVKM. The CDR3 is made up of 17 amino acids. This CDR3 is CASSFMGSGRGRETQYF. The CDR3 nucleotides are TGTGCCAGCAGTTTCATGGGGAGCGGGAGAGGGAGAGAGACCCAGTACTTC. Full variable domain (outside the CDR3, taken from reference TRBV28 and TRBJ2-5): DVKVTQSSRYLVKRTGEKVFLECVQDMDHENMFWYRQDPGLGLRLIYFSYDVKMKEKGDIPEGYSVSREKKERFSLILESASTNQTSMYLCASSFMGSGRGRETQYFGPGTRLLVL.

The genes are TRBV27 and TRBJ2-1; the match to TRBD2 covers 8 bases. The germline CDR1 and CDR2 sequences are MNHEY and SMNVEV (reference sequence). The CDR3 extends over 17 amino acids. The J segment lost 2 bases and the V segment lost 4 bases, leaving 10 bases of the junction unmatched. The CDR3, as DNA: TGTGCCAGCAGTTCATTACTACTAGCGGACCCCTACAATGAGCAGTTCTTC. This translates into CASSSLLLADPYNEQFF.

This sequence joins TRBV28 and TRBJ2-1; TRBD2 matches at 12 bases. V was clipped by 2 bases and J by 5 bases; unmatched bases: 7. The CDR3 covers 17 residues. The germline CDR1 and CDR2 sequences are MDHEN and SYDVKM. In DNA form, the CDR3 reads TGTGCCAGCAGTTTACTATTGACTAGCGGGAGCCACAATGAGCAGTTCTTC. Protein: CASSLLLTSGSHNEQFF.

This rearrangement joins TRBV28 to TRBJ2-3; a possible D gene is TRBD2 (6 bases). CDR1 and CDR2 (germline): MDHEN, SYDVKM. The CDR3 covers 16 residues. V gave up 6 bases and J gave up 0 bases, with 16 bases separating them. CDR3 DNA: TGTGCCAGCAGCCATAGGGACTCTTCTAGCACAGATACGCAGTATTTT. It specifies CASSHRDSSSTDTQYF. Supplemented by reference TRBV28 and TRBJ2-3, the full variable domain reads DVKVTQSSRYLVKRTGEKVFLECVQDMDHENMFWYRQDPGLGLRLIYFSYDVKMKEKGDIPEGYSVSREKKERFSLILESASTNQTSMYLCASSHRDSSSTDTQYFGPGTRLTVL.

V and J are TRBV11-2 and TRBJ2-1; 14 bases are a match to TRBD2. The length of the CDR3 is 15 residues. Germline values: CDR1 SGHAT, CDR2 FQNNGV. J lost 5 bases, V lost 5 bases, and 2 bases had no gene match. Here the CDR3 reads CASSRLAGGNNEQFF. Here the CDR3 DNA reads TGTGCCAGCAGCCGACTAGCGGGGGGGAACAATGAGCAGTTCTTC.

Remarks on this clone: Other DNA sequences from this sample encode an identical CDR3 as well. The rearrangement joins TRBV27 to TRBJ2-7; possible D gene TRBD2, 5 bases. The V end lost 6 bases, the J end lost 0 bases, and 9 bases lay between the germline ends. Per the germline V gene, CDR1 is MNHEY and CDR2 is SMNVEV (reference sequence). CDR3 length: 13 amino acids. CDR3 in amino acids: CASRAGYSYEQYF. CDR3 nucleotides: TGTGCCAGCAGGGCGGGCTACTCCTACGAGCAGTACTTC.

The CDR3 sequence: CATSMGQGPNQPQHF. CDR3 sequence (DNA): TGTGCCACCAGCATGGGACAGGGGCCCAATCAGCCCCAGCATTTT. The chain joins TRBV15 to TRBJ1-5; 10 nucleotides agree with TRBD1. CDR1 is LNHNV and CDR2 is YYDKDF in the germline V gene (reference sequence). V lost 4 bases, J lost 3 bases, and 3 bases stayed unmatched. This CDR3 region has 15 residues.

The chain combines TRBV29-1 with TRBJ2-3; the match to TRBD2 covers 7 bases. This CDR3 has 16 amino acids. CDR1 is SQVTM, CDR2 ANQGSEA, per germline. Trimming at V came to 6 bases and at J to 4 bases, leaving 16 bases not matched to a gene. This chain's CDR3 is CSVPWDRGSVPDTQYF. The CDR3 bases are TGCAGCGTCCCCTGGGACCGCGGGAGCGTGCCAGATACGCAGTATTTT.

This sequence joins TRBV14 and TRBJ1-4; D may be TRBD1 (6 bases). Germline V gives CDR1 SGHDN, CDR2 FVKESK. The CDR3 is 18 amino acids. Trimming removed 1 base from V and 7 bases from J, with 22 bases in between. The CDR3 loop is CASSQGWIRRTAPEKLFF. In DNA, the CDR3 is TGTGCCAGCAGCCAAGGTTGGATACGAAGGACAGCCCCTGAAAAACTGTTTTTT.

CDR3 bases: TGCGCCAGCAGCTTCCACCTTCGGGGACAGGGCTTCATTGGGGGTCTCTACGAGCAGTACTTC. Translated, it gives CASSFHLRGQGFIGGLYEQYF. The V gene is TRBV5-1, the J gene TRBJ2-7, with 9 nucleotides matching TRBD1. The V segment lost 2 bases and the J segment 3 bases; nucleotides outside the gene matches: 24. The CDR3 sequence is 21 residues long. Per germline, CDR1 SGHRS and CDR2 YFSETQ. The entire variable domain, with the rest obtained from reference TRBV5-1 and TRBJ2-7, is as follows: KAGVTQTPRYLIKTRGQQVTLSCSPISGHRSVSWYQQTPGQGLQFLFEYFSETQRNKGNFPGRFSGRQFSNSRSEMNVSTLELGDSALYLCASSFHLRGQGFIGGLYEQYFGPGTRLTVT.

The J gene is TRBJ2-7, the V gene TRBV6-1; D possibly corresponds to TRBD1 (5 bases). V was trimmed by 2 bases and J by 3 bases, leaving 17 bases between them. Germline CDR1 reads MNHNS; CDR2 reads SASEGT. The CDR3 spans 16 residues. This chain's CDR3 is CASSERRFQGVYEQYF. The CDR3 nucleotides read TGTGCCAGCAGTGAAAGAAGGTTCCAAGGGGTCTACGAGCAGTACTTC.

The chain employs TRBV7-8 and TRBJ1-1; TRBD1 agrees at 7 bases. This CDR3 has 17 residues. Trimming took 0 bases from V and 4 from J; bases not matched to a gene: 11. CDR1 and CDR2 from the germline V gene are SGHVS and FQNEAQ. The CDR3 spells CASSLAVGGLVGTEAFF. The CDR3 DNA is TGTGCCAGCAGCTTAGCAGTAGGGGGCCTGGTCGGCACTGAAGCTTTCTTT.

The chain is built from TRBV14 and TRBJ1-2; D is ambiguous. Germline V gives CDR1 SGHDN, CDR2 FVKESK. The CDR3 totals 17 residues. Trimming cost V 0 bases and J 4 bases, with 18 bases left between them. This CDR3 reads CASSQEEERYGPYGYTF. The CDR3 DNA reads TGTGCCAGCAGCCAAGAGGAGGAACGGTACGGACCCTATGGCTACACCTTC.

The rearrangement joins TRBV18 to TRBJ2-5; D perhaps matches TRBD1 (5 bases). This CDR3 spans 16 amino acids. V lost 2 bases and J lost 1, with 14 bases in between. Germline V gives CDR1 KGHSH, CDR2 LQKENI. Here the CDR3 reads CASSPVATGSQETQYF. CDR3 DNA sequence: TGTGCCAGCTCACCAGTCGCCACAGGTTCCCAAGAGACCCAGTACTTC. Combining the CDR3 with reference TRBV18 and TRBJ2-5 gives the whole variable domain NAGVMQNPRHLVRRRGQEARLRCSPMKGHSHVYWYRQLPEEGLKFMVYLQKENIIDESGMPKERFSAEFPKEGPSILRIQQVVRGDSAAYFCASSPVATGSQETQYFGPGTRLLVL.

The rearrangement links TRBV29-1 to TRBJ2-1, with D possibly being TRBD2 (5 bases). From germline, CDR1 is SQVTM and CDR2 ANQGSEA. V was clipped by 7 bases and J by 4 bases, with 8 bases between them. This CDR3 has 11 amino acids. DNA for the CDR3: TGCAGCGGTCGGGATTACAATGAGCAGTTCTTC. Its protein is CSGRDYNEQFF.

This clone was detected a few times. This rearrangement joins TRBV27 to TRBJ1-1; 7 bases line up with TRBD1. Germline loops: CDR1 MNHEY, CDR2 SMNVEV (reference sequence). V dropped 5 bases and J dropped 12; count of bases not matched to a gene: 9. The CDR3 spans 12 residues. CDR3 residues: CASSQTGLGPFF. CDR3 DNA sequence: TGTGCCAGCAGTCAGACAGGGCTAGGACCTTTCTTT.

The J gene is TRBJ2-5, the V gene TRBV25-1, with 7 bases lining up with TRBD1. The J call may be in error: the DNA end matches TRBJ2-7 better. Germline CDR1 is MGHDK and CDR2 is SYGVNS. The CDR3 runs to 13 residues. The CDR3 here is CATTGQSSYEQYF. The CDR3 region has the DNA TGTGCCACCACGGGACAGAGCTCCTACGAGCAGTACTTC.

The rearrangement uses TRBV7-9 and TRBJ2-5; a weak D match, TRBD2 (5 bases). Germline assignment: CDR1 SEHNR and CDR2 FQNEAQ (reference sequence). V lost 4 bases to trimming and J lost 5 bases, with 11 bases between them. This CDR3 has 13 residues. CDR3 region: CASSSSSGETQYF. The CDR3 nucleotides are TGTGCCAGCAGCTCATCTTCGGGGGAGACCCAGTACTTC.

This clone has just one count. The genes are TRBV4-3 and TRBJ2-3; 8 bases fit TRBD2. V dropped 8 bases and J dropped 0; count of bases not matched to a gene: 7. The length of the CDR3 is 15 residues. The germline CDR1 and CDR2 sequences are LGHNA and YSLEER. This CDR3 is CASSYSGTSTDTQYF. The DNA for the CDR3 is TGCGCCAGCTCTTATAGCGGGACTAGCACAGATACGCAGTATTTT.

This clone was seen a handful of times. This sequence joins TRBV5-4 and TRBJ1-1; 7 positions agree with TRBD1. Germline-derived CDR1 and CDR2 are SGHNT and YYREEE (reference sequence). J lost 4 bases, V lost 2 bases, and 5 bases had no gene match. The CDR3 has 14 residues. Here the CDR3 DNA reads TGTGCCAGCAGCTTATACAGGGGCCCCACTGAAGCTTTCTTT. The encoded protein is CASSLYRGPTEAFF.

This chain uses TRBV7-2 with TRBJ2-1, with no clear D. From germline, CDR1 is SGHTA and CDR2 FQGNSA. The CDR3 loop spans 14 amino acids. V lost 3 bases and J 4 bases, leaving 10 bases between the germline ends. CDR3 in DNA: TGTGCCAGCAGCTTGGCCCTCAGTTACAATGAGCAGTTCTTC. Translation gives CASSLALSYNEQFF.

The chain is built from TRBV15 and TRBJ1-4; TRBD1 agrees at 11 bases. CDR1 LNHNV and CDR2 YYDKDF come from the germline V gene (reference sequence). This CDR3 has 15 residues. V shed 4 bases, J shed 5 bases, and the junction held 3 bases outside the gene matches. Here the CDR3 DNA reads TGTGCCACCAGCACAGGGACAGGGGGGAATGAAAAACTGTTTTTT. Its translation is CATSTGTGGNEKLFF. Combining the CDR3 with reference TRBV15 and TRBJ1-4 gives the whole variable domain DAMVIQNPRYQVTQFGKPVTLSCSQTLNHNVMYWYQQKSSQAPKLLFHYYDKDFNNEADTPDNFQSRRPNTSFCFLDIRSPGLGDTAMYLCATSTGTGGNEKLFFGSGTQLSVL.

This chain connects TRBV10-3 to TRBJ2-2, with D perhaps matching TRBD2 (6 bases). Germline V CDR1 and CDR2: ENHRY, SYGVKD. The CDR3 runs 15 residues. V was clipped by 6 bases and J by 0 bases, with 11 bases between them. CDR3 protein: CAIRDGSANTGELFF. The CDR3 DNA is TGTGCCATCAGGGACGGGAGCGCGAACACCGGGGAGCTGTTTTTT.

This clone is labeled medium-sized. The rearrangement uses TRBV6-1 and TRBJ2-1, with 7 bases lining up with TRBD2. V shed 1 base, J shed 0 bases, and the junction held 0 bases outside the gene matches. There are 15 residues in the CDR3. The V gene's germline CDR1 is MNHNS and CDR2 SASEGT. CDR3 sequence reads: CASSEGGGSYNEQFF. The CDR3 DNA reads TGTGCCAGCAGTGAAGGGGGGGGCTCCTACAATGAGCAGTTCTTC.

This chain connects TRBV9 to TRBJ2-5; 9 bases align to TRBD2. Germline V gene data show CDR1 as SGDLS and CDR2 as YYNGEE. J lost 5 bases, V lost 0 bases, and 8 bases had no gene match. The CDR3 has 16 residues. CDR3 sequence: CASSVDMSGRSETQYF. In DNA form, the CDR3 reads TGTGCCAGCAGCGTAGACATGAGCGGGAGGTCGGAGACCCAGTACTTC.